These 9 T cell receptor beta chains originate from one sample sequenced in a study of response to subunit inactivated influenza vaccine. TCRdb re-derived calls from the RT-PCR reads in MiXCR, one entry per CDR3 protein. The data show some 520,000 distinct CDR3 sequences, 15% to 20% seen once. The specimen comprised CD4+ T cells sorted from PBMCs, sampled 23 to 25 months after vaccination. These receptors came from a man in his fifties or sixties who received an inactivated influenza vaccine.

Only a few counts were recorded for this clonotype. V gene TRBV20-1 combines with J gene TRBJ2-7; D gene unclear. The CDR3 has 15 residues. V lost 3 bases and J lost 5, with 20 bases in between. Germline V CDR1 and CDR2: DFQATT, SNEGSKA (reference sequence). In DNA, the CDR3 is TGCAGTGCTAGGTCTGACGTGTCAGACCGCGACGAGCAGTACTTC. Translated: CSARSDVSDRDEQYF.

The chain couples TRBV28 to TRBJ1-2; TRBD1 matches at 9 bases. The germline V gene has CDR1 MDHEN and CDR2 SYDVKM. V was pared by 2 bases and J by 4 bases, with 8 bases of the junction left unmatched. This CDR3 has 16 amino acids. The CDR3 DNA follows: TGTGCCAGCAGTTTAAGCTCCGGGACAGGGACCTATGGCTACACCTTC. Amino acids: CASSLSSGTGTYGYTF.

Many counts were recorded for this clonotype. This chain links TRBV27 with TRBJ1-6; tentative D call: TRBD1 (6 bases). The CDR3 contains 15 residues. V was cut by 5 bases and J by 1 base, with 9 bases left in between. Germline V lookup: CDR1 MNHEY, CDR2 SMNVEV (reference sequence). The CDR3 DNA reads as TGTGCCAGCAGTCGACAGGAGTCCTATAATTCACCCCTCCACTTT. Amino acids: CASSRQESYNSPLHF.

This chain joins TRBV20-1 and TRBJ2-3; TRBD2 aligns across 9 bases. J gave up 0 bases and V 5 bases, and 3 bases lay outside the gene matches. This CDR3 comprises 14 residues. Germline V gives CDR1 DFQATT, CDR2 SNEGSKA (reference sequence). The CDR3 protein is CSAGGGVSTDTQYF. CDR3 coding DNA: TGCAGTGCTGGCGGGGGGGTCAGCACAGATACGCAGTATTTT.

This chain links TRBV12-3 or TRBV12-4 with TRBJ1-3, with 7 nucleotides matching TRBD1. CDR3 length equals 13 residues. With V trimmed by 6 bases and J by 4 bases, 3 bases remained unmatched. The CDR3 region has the DNA TGTGCCAGCAGGGAGGGGGCCGGAAACACCATATATTTT. Its translation is CASREGAGNTIYF.

The chain employs TRBV6-1 and TRBJ2-7; the D gene is possibly TRBD2 (6 bases). The CDR3 is made up of 14 amino acids. Between the trimmed V and J ends, which lost 10 bases and 3 bases, there was a span of 19 bases. Per the germline V gene, CDR1 is MNHNS and CDR2 is SASEGT. CDR3 sequence reads: CATGRAGRFYEQYF. The DNA of the CDR3 is TGTGCCACCGGTAGGGCGGGACGGTTCTACGAGCAGTACTTC.

This sequence joins TRBV6-1 and TRBJ1-6; 9 nucleotides match TRBD1. Germline lookup yields CDR1 MNHNS and CDR2 SASEGT. The CDR3 length is 13 residues. The CDR3 here is CASGTGLNSPLHF. Here the CDR3 DNA reads TGTGCGAGCGGGACAGGGCTAAATTCACCCCTCCACTTT.

There are many counts of this clonotype. The chain joins TRBV29-1 to TRBJ1-5, with TRBD1 identical over 7 bases. V lost 7 bases, J lost 6 bases, and 6 bases stayed unmatched. This CDR3 contains 12 residues. In germline, CDR1 is SQVTM, CDR2 ANQGSEA. CDR3: CSGGQVFQPQHF. CDR3 sequence (DNA): TGCAGCGGAGGACAGGTATTTCAGCCCCAGCATTTT.

This clonotype was recorded a few times. This rearrangement joins TRBV6-1 to TRBJ1-2; D unresolved. The CDR3 length is 13 residues. Per the germline V gene, CDR1 is MNHNS and CDR2 is SASEGT. Trimming pared 5 bases from V and 8 bases from J, leaving 15 bases between. The CDR3 is CASSRLSGSGYTF. DNA of the CDR3: TGTGCCAGCAGTAGGCTCTCGGGGTCAGGCTACACCTTC.